One sample yielded the 20 T cell receptor beta chains listed below, sequenced in a study of beta chain features in type 1 diabetes. The isolated RNA, all of it, was reverse transcribed, so expressed TCRB transcripts were what got sequenced. Profiled with immunoSEQ multiplex PCR; TCRdb holds only in-frame clones, not every one. In the table there are 350,000 to 450,000 clones, around 14% of which are singletons. The specimen was naive CD4+ T cells from blood. The receptors stem from a man aged 25-45 years in good health.

The CDR3 sequence: CATMTSNADTQYF. The CDR3 bases are TGTGCCACGATGACTAGTAACGCAGATACGCAGTATTTT. The chain combines TRBV6-5 with TRBJ2-3, with D tentatively TRBD2 (6 bases). The CDR3 sequence is 13 residues long. The V gene lost 10 bases and the J gene lost 4 bases, with 15 bases spanning the gap. The V gene's germline CDR1 is MNHEY and CDR2 SVGAGI.

In its sample, this clone was seen a few times. The chain carries TRBV10-3 and TRBJ2-3; D gene ambiguous. Germline assignment: CDR1 ENHRY and CDR2 SYGVKD. The CDR3 has 16 residues. V was trimmed by 10 bases and J by 1 base, leaving 21 bases between them. CDR3 bases: TGTGCCACCCGGGTGCATACGGGCCCCGGCACAGATACGCAGTATTTT. Its translation: CATRVHTGPGTDTQYF.

The CDR3 spells CASSLAGVTLGSYNEQFF. The CDR3 coding sequence is TGTGCCAGCAGCCTAGCGGGGGTTACACTGGGCTCCTACAATGAGCAGTTCTTC. This sequence joins TRBV5-6 and TRBJ2-1; 10 nucleotides match TRBD2. CDR1 is SGHDT and CDR2 is YYEEEE in the germline V gene. V was pared by 4 bases and J by 0 bases, with 10 bases of the junction left unmatched. The CDR3 is made up of 18 amino acids.

The chain recombines TRBV19 with TRBJ1-1; D unresolved. Germline V gene sequence: CDR1 LNHDA, CDR2 SQIVND (reference sequence). The CDR3 length is 12 residues. V was pared by 5 bases and J by 0 bases, with 4 bases between. The CDR3 region has the DNA TGTGCCAGTAGTTACCTGAACACTGAAGCTTTCTTT. Translating it yields CASSYLNTEAFF.

The chain has TRBV6-5 and TRBJ2-7; possible D gene TRBD1, 6 bases. The germline gives CDR1 MNHEY, CDR2 SVGAGI. CDR3 length equals 13 residues. V was clipped by 6 bases and J by 2 bases, with 11 bases between them. CDR3 coding DNA: TGTGCCAGCAGCCGGACAGATGCCTACGAGCAGTACTTC. This codes for CASSRTDAYEQYF.

In this sample, this clone turned up a few times. The V call is TRBV2, the J call TRBJ2-7; no definite D call. V dropped 0 bases and J dropped 2 bases, with 11 bases sitting between them. CDR1 SNHLY and CDR2 FYNNEI come from the germline V gene. This CDR3 has 15 amino acids. CDR3 loop: CASSEAANGPYEQYF. The CDR3 nucleotides read TGTGCCAGCAGTGAAGCGGCGAACGGCCCCTACGAGCAGTACTTC.

This clone was seen a handful of times. V and J are TRBV5-1 and TRBJ2-7; no firm D call. Germline V gene lookup returns CDR1 SGHRS and CDR2 YFSETQ. V lost 1 base and J 2 bases, leaving 16 bases between the germline ends. The CDR3 has 16 residues. CDR3 sequence reads: CASSLLLHPGTYEQYF. In nucleotides, the CDR3 is TGCGCCAGCAGCTTGCTGCTTCACCCCGGCACCTACGAGCAGTACTTC. Full variable domain (rest looked up from reference TRBV5-1 and TRBJ2-7): KAGVTQTPRYLIKTRGQQVTLSCSPISGHRSVSWYQQTPGQGLQFLFEYFSETQRNKGNFPGRFSGRQFSNSRSEMNVSTLELGDSALYLCASSLLLHPGTYEQYFGPGTRLTVT.

The rearrangement uses TRBV7-6 and TRBJ2-1, with 7 bases identical to TRBD2. Germline V gene sequence: CDR1 SGHVS, CDR2 FNYEAQ. The CDR3 is 15 amino acids. The V gene end was trimmed by 6 bases and the J gene end by 4 bases; junction bases not matched to a gene: 9. The CDR3 protein is CASSRTSVSYNEQFF. CDR3 nucleotide sequence: TGTGCCAGCAGTCGAACTAGCGTTAGTTACAATGAGCAGTTCTTC.

This chain links TRBV1 with TRBJ2-7; TRBD2, the table's D call, was not compared with the DNA. TRBV1 is marked as a pseudogene. The CDR3 consists of 17 residues. In DNA, the CDR3 is TGCACCAGCAGCCAACTCGCGGGGGACCGCCGTTCCTACGAGCAGTACTTC. It codes for CTSSQLAGDRRSYEQYF.

This chain joins TRBV5-6 and TRBJ2-7; 9 positions agree with TRBD2. From germline, CDR1 is SGHDT and CDR2 YYEEEE. This CDR3 is 15 amino acids long. V lost 2 bases and J lost 9; bases outside the gene matches: 12. CDR3 nucleotide sequence: TGTGCCAGCAGCTTTAGCGGGAGTAGGATGGCAGTGCAGTACGTC. This encodes CASSFSGSRMAVQYV.

This clone was recorded a few times. Additional DNA sequences in this sample encode the identical CDR3. The V call is TRBV11-2, the J call TRBJ2-1, with 13 bases that match TRBD2. V gave up 5 bases and J gave up 5 bases; unmatched junction bases: 3. Germline V gene data show CDR1 as SGHAT and CDR2 as FQNNGV. The CDR3 extends over 15 amino acids. Here the CDR3 reads CASSTLAGGHNEQFF. DNA for the CDR3: TGTGCCAGCAGCACACTAGCGGGAGGGCACAATGAGCAGTTCTTC.

This clone was found a few times. The rearrangement joins TRBV7-3 to TRBJ2-3, with no clear D. Germline CDR1 reads SGHTA; CDR2 reads FQGTGA. This CDR3 comprises 14 residues. V lost 0 bases, J lost 4 bases, and 8 bases lay in between. The CDR3 nucleotides are TGTGCCAGCAGCTTAACGATGAACGCAGATACGCAGTATTTT. Translated, it gives CASSLTMNADTQYF.

This clone showed up just a few times. The chain recombines TRBV18 with TRBJ2-2; D gene uncertain. Germline CDR1 and CDR2: KGHSH and LQKENI. V was pared by 11 bases and J by 2 bases, with 15 bases between. The CDR3 consists of 14 residues. The CDR3 here is CAALPTLNTGELFF. As DNA, the CDR3 is TGTGCCGCGCTGCCGACACTAAACACCGGGGAGCTGTTTTTT.

Only a few counts were recorded for this clone. The rearrangement uses TRBV21-1 and TRBJ2-7; TRBD1, the table's D call, lacks a check against the DNA. TRBV21-1 is a known pseudogene. This CDR3 has 19 residues. The chain's CDR3 is CASSKARYGAGANSYEQYV. The CDR3 nucleotides read TGTGCCAGCAGCAAAGCGAGATATGGCGCAGGGGCAAACTCCTACGAGCAGTACGTC.

This clone was counted between two and nine times. This chain connects TRBV11-3 to TRBJ1-1, with D uncertain. The CDR3 loop spans 15 amino acids. Per germline, CDR1 SGHNT and CDR2 YENEEA. Trimming removed 0 bases at V and 4 bases at J, with 12 bases between. This CDR3 reads CASSLDQAGGTEAFF. The CDR3 DNA reads as TGTGCCAGCAGCTTAGATCAGGCGGGAGGCACTGAAGCTTTCTTT.

This clone showed up just a few times. This rearrangement joins TRBV18 to TRBJ2-5; possible D gene TRBD2, 5 bases. The ends were cut back, 1 base at V and 5 bases at J, with 8 bases in the middle. Germline lookup yields CDR1 KGHSH and CDR2 LQKENI. This CDR3 has 13 amino acids. The CDR3 bases are TGTGCCAGCTCACCACAGGGAGAGGAGACCCAGTACTTC. Protein product: CASSPQGEETQYF.

J is TRBJ2-5 and V is TRBV9; TRBD2 agrees at 8 bases. Germline V gene sequence: CDR1 SGDLS, CDR2 YYNGEE. J lost 5 bases, V lost 6 bases, and 9 bases had no gene match. CDR3 length: 14 residues. The CDR3 nucleotides read TGTGCCAGCACCCCCGGGGGGGCCGGTGAGACCCAGTACTTC. Translation: CASTPGGAGETQYF.

This clone has only a few counts. The CDR3 coding sequence is TGTGCCAGCAGTGCCGGGACAGCAGGCTCTGGGGCCAACGTCCTGACTTTC. Translating gives CASSAGTAGSGANVLTF. The chain joins TRBV27 to TRBJ2-6; the match to TRBD1 covers 7 bases. J was trimmed by 0 bases and V by 5 bases; bases with no gene match: 7. Per germline, CDR1 MNHEY and CDR2 SMNVEV (reference sequence). This CDR3 spans 17 amino acids.

V usage is TRBV14 and J usage is TRBJ2-1; no definite D call. The germline V gene encodes CDR1 SGHDN and CDR2 FVKESK. The CDR3 loop spans 12 amino acids. V lost 1 base, J lost 15 bases, and 13 bases lay in between. CDR3 DNA: TGTGCCAGCAGCCAAGTGACAATTCGCCCGTTCTTC. It codes for CASSQVTIRPFF.

The chain links TRBV29-1 to TRBJ1-2; perhaps TRBD1 as D (5 bases). This CDR3 spans 15 amino acids. V lost 8 bases and J lost 4, with 23 bases in between. Germline V gene lookup returns CDR1 SQVTM and CDR2 ANQGSEA. The CDR3 loop reads CSLSPGQGGGYGYTF. CDR3 DNA: TGCAGCCTTTCGCCTGGGCAGGGAGGCGGCTATGGCTACACCTTC.